Following are 2 T cell receptor beta chains from one sample sequenced in a study of a mutant IDH1 vaccine in newly diagnosed glioma. TCRdb's table, derived via immunoSEQ multiplex PCR, lists solely in-frame clones and lacks some. The sample carries 50,000 to 65,000 clones, approximately 82% recorded once. Time point here: week 5, during vaccination. Mutant IDH1 20-mer peptide, at 300 ug, made up each vaccine dose, with topical imiquimod. These receptors have no identified antigens. Sequencing used PBMCs, obtained from a glioma patient whose treatment included an IDH1 peptide vaccine. The origin of the receptors is a man younger than 40 with glioma.

The chain employs TRBV15 and TRBJ1-2; D not certain. Looked up from germline, CDR1 is LNHNV and CDR2 is YYDKDF (reference sequence). Trimming removed 2 bases from V and 8 bases from J, with 12 bases in between. CDR3 length equals 13 residues. This CDR3 reads CATSRTMDSGYTF. CDR3 bases: TGTGCCACCAGCAGAACCATGGACTCAGGCTACACCTTC.

This clone was seen just once. The chain carries TRBV7-9 and TRBJ2-7; TRBD1 matches 7 bases. The V gene's germline CDR1 is SEHNR and CDR2 FQNEAQ (reference sequence). CDR3 length: 16 residues. With V trimmed by 5 bases and J by 2 bases, 12 bases remained unmatched. Here the CDR3 reads CASSLIPGTATYEQYF. The CDR3 DNA follows: TGTGCCAGCAGCCTCATCCCCGGGACAGCTACCTACGAGCAGTACTTC.